This TCR beta chain was recovered during a study of CD8 T cells in ankylosing spondylitis. Notes on the study in general: Earlier literature documents some of the motif variants in reactive arthritis synovial fluid and blood. The clones that were linked to disease were reported to be significantly enriched in matched synovial fluid samples from ankylosing spondylitis patients. It appeared that ankylosing spondylitis blood was characterized by a TCR beta motif of about eight highly homologous variants.

Germline V gene data show CDR1 as ENHRY and CDR2 as SYGVKD. The CDR3 is 14 residues long. V was shortened by 10 bases and J by 1 base, with 17 bases between the two germline ends. On this clonotype: Its target is not known.

Preparation of TCR beta libraries was done by quantitative 5'-RACE with molecular barcodes. Each CDR3 protein is one row after TCRdb ran MiXCR on the 5' RACE reads. The sample lists approximately 290,000 distinct CDR3 sequences, 20% to 25% occurring once. The chain links TRBV10-3 to TRBJ2-7; D may correspond to TRBD1 or TRBD2 (5 bases each). This TCR came from a female donor with ankylosing spondylitis or in good health (not recorded which). Sequencing input: blood, either unsorted or a sorted T cell fraction (not recorded which). This CDR3 reads CATEEGTGSYEQYF. The CDR3 DNA follows: TGTGCCACCGAGGAAGGGACGGGGTCCTACGAGCAGTACTTC.